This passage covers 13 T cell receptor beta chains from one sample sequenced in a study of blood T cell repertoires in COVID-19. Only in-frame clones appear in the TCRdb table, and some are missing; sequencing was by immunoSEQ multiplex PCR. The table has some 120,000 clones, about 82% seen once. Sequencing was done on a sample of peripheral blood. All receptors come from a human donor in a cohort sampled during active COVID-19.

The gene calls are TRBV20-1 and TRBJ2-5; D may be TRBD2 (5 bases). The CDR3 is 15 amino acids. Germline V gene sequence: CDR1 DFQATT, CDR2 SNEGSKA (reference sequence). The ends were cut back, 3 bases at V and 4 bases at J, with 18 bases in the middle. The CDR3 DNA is TGCAGTGCTAGTCCGGCTAGTGGAGCGGTAGAGACCCAGTACTTC. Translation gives CSASPASGAVETQYF.

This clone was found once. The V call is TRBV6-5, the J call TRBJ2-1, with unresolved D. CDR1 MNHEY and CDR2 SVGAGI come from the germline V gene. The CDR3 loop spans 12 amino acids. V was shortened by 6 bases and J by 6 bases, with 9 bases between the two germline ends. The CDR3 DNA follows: TGTGCCAGCAGGGAGTCGACCAATGAGCAGTTCTTC. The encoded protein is CASRESTNEQFF.

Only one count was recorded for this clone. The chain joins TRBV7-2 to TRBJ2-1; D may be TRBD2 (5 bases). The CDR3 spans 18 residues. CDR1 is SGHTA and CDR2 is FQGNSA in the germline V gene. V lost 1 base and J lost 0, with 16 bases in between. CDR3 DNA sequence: TGTGCCAGCAGCTTAGATCCACCCCTAGGGAGCTCCTACAATGAGCAGTTCTTC. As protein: CASSLDPPLGSSYNEQFF.

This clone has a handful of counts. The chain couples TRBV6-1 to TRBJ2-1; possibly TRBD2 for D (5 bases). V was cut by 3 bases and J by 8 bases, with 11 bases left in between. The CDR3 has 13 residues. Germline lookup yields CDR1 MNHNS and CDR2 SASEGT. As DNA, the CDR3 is TGTGCCAGCAGTGACACTAGTCTCCATGAGCAGTTCTTC. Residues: CASSDTSLHEQFF.

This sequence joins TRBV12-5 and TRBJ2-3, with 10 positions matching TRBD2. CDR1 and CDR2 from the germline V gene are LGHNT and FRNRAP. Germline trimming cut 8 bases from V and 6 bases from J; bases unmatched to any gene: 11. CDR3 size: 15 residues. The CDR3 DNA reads TGTGCTAGTAGCTGGGCTAGCGGGAGACAGGATACGCAGTATTTT. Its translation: CASSWASGRQDTQYF.

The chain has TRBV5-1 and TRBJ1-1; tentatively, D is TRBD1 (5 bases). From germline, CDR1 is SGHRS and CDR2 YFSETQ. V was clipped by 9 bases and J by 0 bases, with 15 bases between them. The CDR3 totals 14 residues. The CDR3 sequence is CATALLQVNTEAFF. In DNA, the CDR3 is TGCGCCACCGCGCTTTTACAGGTGAACACTGAAGCTTTCTTT.

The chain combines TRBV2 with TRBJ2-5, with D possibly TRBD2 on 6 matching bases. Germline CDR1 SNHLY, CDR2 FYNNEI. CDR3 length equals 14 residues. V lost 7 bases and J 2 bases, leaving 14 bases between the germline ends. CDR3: CASTGVAVQETQYF. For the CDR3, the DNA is TGTGCCAGCACCGGGGTAGCGGTTCAAGAGACCCAGTACTTC. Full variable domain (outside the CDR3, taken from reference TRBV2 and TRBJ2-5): EPEVTQTPSHQVTQMGQEVILRCVPISNHLYFYWYRQILGQKVEFLVSFYNNEISEKSEIFDDQFSVERPDGSNFTLKIRSTKLEDSAMYFCASTGVAVQETQYFGPGTRLLVL.

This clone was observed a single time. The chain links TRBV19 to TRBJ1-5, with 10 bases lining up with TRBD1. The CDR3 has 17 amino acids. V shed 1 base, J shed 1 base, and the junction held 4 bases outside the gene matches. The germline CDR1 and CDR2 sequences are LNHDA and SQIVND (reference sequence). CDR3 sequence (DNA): TGTGCCAGTAGTATAGGGGACAGGGGAAGCAGCAATCAGCCCCAGCATTTT. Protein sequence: CASSIGDRGSSNQPQHF.

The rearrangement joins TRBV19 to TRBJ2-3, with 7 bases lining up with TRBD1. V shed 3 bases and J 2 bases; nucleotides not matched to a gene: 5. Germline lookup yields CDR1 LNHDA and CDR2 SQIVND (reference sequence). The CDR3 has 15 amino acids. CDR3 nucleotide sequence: TGTGCCAGTAGTATTGAGGGGGCCCTCACAGATACGCAGTATTTT. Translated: CASSIEGALTDTQYF.

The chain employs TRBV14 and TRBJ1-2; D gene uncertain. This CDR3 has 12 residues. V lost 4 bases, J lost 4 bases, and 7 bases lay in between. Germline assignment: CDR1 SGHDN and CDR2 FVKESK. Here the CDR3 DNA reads TGTGCCAGCAGCCGCTCCGGCTATGGCTACACCTTC. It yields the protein CASSRSGYGYTF.

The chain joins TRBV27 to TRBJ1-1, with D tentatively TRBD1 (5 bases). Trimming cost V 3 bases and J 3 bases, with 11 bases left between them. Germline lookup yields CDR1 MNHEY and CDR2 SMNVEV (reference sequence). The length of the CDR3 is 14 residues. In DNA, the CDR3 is TGTGCCAGCAGTTTTGACGGGGGGTACACTGAAGCTTTCTTT. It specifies CASSFDGGYTEAFF.

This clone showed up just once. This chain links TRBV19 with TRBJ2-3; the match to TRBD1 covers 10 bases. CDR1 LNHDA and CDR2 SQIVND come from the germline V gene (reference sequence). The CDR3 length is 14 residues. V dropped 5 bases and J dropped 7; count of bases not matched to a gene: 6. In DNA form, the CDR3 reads TGTGCCAGTAGTTCGGGACAGGGGCTGAATACGCAGTATTTT. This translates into CASSSGQGLNTQYF.

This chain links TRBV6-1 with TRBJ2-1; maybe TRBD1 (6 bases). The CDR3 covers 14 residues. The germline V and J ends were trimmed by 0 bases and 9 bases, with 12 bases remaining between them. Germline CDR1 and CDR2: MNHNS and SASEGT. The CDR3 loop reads CASSEADSEVEQFF. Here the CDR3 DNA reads TGTGCCAGCAGTGAAGCGGACAGTGAGGTTGAGCAGTTCTTC.